This is a list of T cell receptor beta chains from one sample in a study of patients and donors after allogeneic stem cell transplantation. TCRdb independently ran MiXCR on the RT-PCR reads; one entry per CDR3 protein. The sample yields about a million distinct CDR3 sequences, 15% to 20% seen once. Sequenced input: blood, either unsorted or a sorted T cell fraction (not recorded which). The source of these receptors is a human donor who was either an allogeneic HSCT recipient or a stem cell or donor lymphocyte infusion donor (not recorded which). It is not recorded whose cells these are; they may come from a transplant donor. Each CDR3 is given with its conserved first and last residue. Each record gives: V gene, D gene, J gene, clone size, CDR3 DNA, CDR3 protein. A D gene is named only where the DNA matches it firmly. Clone size is given for some rows only: seen once, a few or many times, or a class if the clone is expanded.

TRBV25-1,TRBD1,TRBJ2-1,-,TGTGCCAGCAGTGTCCCCGGACAGGGTAATGAGCAGTTCTTC,CASSVPGQGNEQFF
TRBV7-2,-,TRBJ2-7,few,TGTGCCAGCACGGGGGTCAGCTCCTACGAGCAGTACTTC,CASTGVSSYEQYF
TRBV4-2,-,TRBJ1-2,many,TGTGCCAGCAGCCAAGATAAGTGGAATGGCTACACCTTC,CASSQDKWNGYTF
TRBV27,TRBD1,TRBJ2-7,-,TGTGCCAGCAGTCACATGACAGGGGGCTTGGGCGAGCAGTACTTC,CASSHMTGGLGEQYF
TRBV18,-,TRBJ2-7,few,TGTGCCAGCTCACAACAGGGCTCCTCCTACGAGCAGTACTTC,CASSQQGSSYEQYF
TRBV5-1,TRBD2,TRBJ2-1,-,TGCGCCAGCACCCCCGGCGAGAGCGGGAGTCGGAATGAGCAGTTCTTC,CASTPGESGSRNEQFF
TRBV12-3/TRBV12-4,-,TRBJ1-3,many,TGTGCCAGCAGTCCGGGACGGATCTCCGGGGGAAACACCATATATTTT,CASSPGRISGGNTIYF
TRBV6-2/TRBV6-3,-,TRBJ1-4,-,TGTGCCAGCAGTCGACGGACATGGAAGGAAAAACTGTTTTTT,CASSRRTWKEKLFF
TRBV10-3,-,TRBJ1-6,few,TGTGCCATCAGGGGGGACGCGACCTATAATTCACCCCTCCACTTT,CAIRGDATYNSPLHF
TRBV7-8,TRBD2,TRBJ2-2,-,TGTGCCAGCAGTTTCAGCGGGGGGAGGGCTAACACCGGGGAGCTGTTTTTT,CASSFSGGRANTGELFF
TRBV7-9,-,TRBJ1-6,-,TGTGCCAGCAGCCCGCTCCGGGACCTTAATTCACCCCTCCACTTT,CASSPLRDLNSPLHF
TRBV12-3/TRBV12-4,-,TRBJ1-1,-,TGTGCCGCTAGGGGATGGCACACTGAAGCTTTCTTT,CAARGWHTEAFF
TRBV20-1,-,TRBJ2-7,few,TGCAGTGTGCTCCTATCCGTCTACGAGCAGTACTTC,CSVLLSVYEQYF
TRBV7-7,-,TRBJ2-5,few,TGTGCTAGCAGCTTAGGAAGGTTGAGAGGAGAGACCCAGTACTTC,CASSLGRLRGETQYF
TRBV20-1,-,TRBJ1-3,few,TGCAGTGCTAGGGTAAAACTCTCTGGAAACACCATATATTTT,CSARVKLSGNTIYF
TRBV3-1,-,TRBJ1-1,-,TGTGCCAGCAGCCCTTCCACAGGGACTAACACTGAAGCTTTCTTT,CASSPSTGTNTEAFF
TRBV29-1,TRBD1,TRBJ2-5,-,TGCAGCGTTTACCATCCCCGCACAGGGGGCCAGGTTATTGAGACCCAGTACTTC,CSVYHPRTGGQVIETQYF
TRBV6-5,-,TRBJ2-7,-,TGTGCCAGCAGTTACCCAGGGGAGGGGTCCTACGAGCAGTACTTC,CASSYPGEGSYEQYF
TRBV25-1,TRBD1,TRBJ2-3,few,TGTGCCAGCAGTGACAGGGACAGGGCCACAGATACGCAGTATTTT,CASSDRDRATDTQYF
TRBV15,TRBD1,TRBJ1-1,few,TGTGCCACCAGAAAGACAGGGGTCACTGAAGCTTTCTTT,CATRKTGVTEAFF
TRBV20-1,TRBD2,TRBJ2-5,few,TGCAGTGCTAGTAGGGGAGGGGCTCAAGAGACCCAGTACTTC,CSASRGGAQETQYF
TRBV4-1,-,TRBJ2-7,-,TGCGCCAGCAGCCAAGTGGGGATCTCCTACGAGCAGTACTTC,CASSQVGISYEQYF
TRBV19,-,TRBJ1-5,-,TGTGCCAGTAGGGGATTGGGCAGGATGAACCTTAGCAATCAGCCCCAGCATTTT,CASRGLGRMNLSNQPQHF
TRBV6-5,-,TRBJ2-3,-,TGTGCCAGCAGTTACTCGGTAACAATAGGAGATACGCAGTATTTT,CASSYSVTIGDTQYF
TRBV5-6,-,TRBJ1-2,few,TGTGCCAGCAGCTTTGGGCTTGTGACGGAAGCTAACTATGGCTACACCTTC,CASSFGLVTEANYGYTF
TRBV5-1,-,TRBJ2-7,many,TGCGCCAGCAGTTTTACAGGGACGGCCTACGAGCAGTACTTC,CASSFTGTAYEQYF
TRBV21-1,-,TRBJ2-1,once,TGTGCCAGCAGCAAAGTGGGGTTTAACGGGAGGGTTGGCAATGAGCAGTTCTTC,CASSKVGFNGRVGNEQFF
TRBV12-3/TRBV12-4,-,TRBJ1-5,many,TGTGCCAGCAGCATTACAGGGATGGGCAATCAGCCCCAGCATTTT,CASSITGMGNQPQHF
TRBV7-2,-,TRBJ1-3,few,TGTGCCAGCAGCTTAGATGGGGGCTCCTCTGGAAACACCATATATTTT,CASSLDGGSSGNTIYF
TRBV20-1,TRBD2,TRBJ2-5,-,TGCAGTGCTCCTCGGACTAGCGGGGAGACCCAGTACTTC,CSAPRTSGETQYF
TRBV29-1,TRBD1,TRBJ1-1,-,TGCAGCGTTGAACCACAGGGGGGGCAGAACACTGAAGCTTTCTTT,CSVEPQGGQNTEAFF
TRBV18,TRBD2,TRBJ2-3,few,TGTGCCAGCTCACCTCTTCTAGCGGGAGCGCCCACAGATACGCAGTATTTT,CASSPLLAGAPTDTQYF
TRBV27,-,TRBJ2-1,-,TGTGCCAGCACCCGCCTCAATGAGCAGTTCTTC,CASTRLNEQFF
TRBV20-1,TRBD1,TRBJ1-1,many,TGCAGTGCTACATCAACAGGGGTAGCTTTCTTT,CSATSTGVAFF
TRBV20-1,-,TRBJ2-1,-,TGCAGTGCTAGAGTTGGGTACAATGAGCAGTTCTTC,CSARVGYNEQFF
TRBV12-3/TRBV12-4,-,TRBJ1-2,many,TGTGCCAGCAGTCTCTCAGGGACTCAACCTAACTATGGCTACACCTTC,CASSLSGTQPNYGYTF
TRBV7-2,-,TRBJ1-2,-,TGTGCCAGCAGGCGGGAGATCCAGGCCTATGGCTACACCTTC,CASRREIQAYGYTF
TRBV11-2,TRBD2,TRBJ2-1,once,TGTGCCAGCAGCACCCTAGCGGGAGGGCCGGGGAATGAGCAGTTCTTC,CASSTLAGGPGNEQFF
TRBV7-9,-,TRBJ2-2,few,TGTGCCAGCAGCTTAGTGGCGGGACTCGACACCGGGGAGCTGTTTTTT,CASSLVAGLDTGELFF
TRBV7-3,-,TRBJ2-5,-,TGTGCCAGCAGCTTAATCGCCGGGGGGCAGGGCCAAGAGACCCAGTACTTC,CASSLIAGGQGQETQYF
TRBV7-8,TRBD1,TRBJ2-7,-,TGTGCCAGCAGCTTAGATCCTGGACAGGGGGTTTTGGCCTACGAGCAGTACTTC,CASSLDPGQGVLAYEQYF
TRBV5-1,TRBD2,TRBJ2-1,-,TGCGCCAGCAGCCCACAATTGGTCGGGAAGCGGGGGACCTACAATGAGCAGTTCTTC,CASSPQLVGKRGTYNEQFF
TRBV13,TRBD1,TRBJ1-6,-,TGTGCCAGCAGCTCCAGTCCCGGGACAGGGTACAATTCACCCCTCCACTTT,CASSSSPGTGYNSPLHF
TRBV2,-,TRBJ2-2,-,TGTGCCAGCAAAGAGTTAGAAGGGGGGACCGGGGAGCTGTTTTTT,CASKELEGGTGELFF
TRBV5-6,TRBD2,TRBJ2-7,few,TGTGCCAGCACCGAAAGCGGGAGAGACGACCACGAGCAGTACTTC,CASTESGRDDHEQYF